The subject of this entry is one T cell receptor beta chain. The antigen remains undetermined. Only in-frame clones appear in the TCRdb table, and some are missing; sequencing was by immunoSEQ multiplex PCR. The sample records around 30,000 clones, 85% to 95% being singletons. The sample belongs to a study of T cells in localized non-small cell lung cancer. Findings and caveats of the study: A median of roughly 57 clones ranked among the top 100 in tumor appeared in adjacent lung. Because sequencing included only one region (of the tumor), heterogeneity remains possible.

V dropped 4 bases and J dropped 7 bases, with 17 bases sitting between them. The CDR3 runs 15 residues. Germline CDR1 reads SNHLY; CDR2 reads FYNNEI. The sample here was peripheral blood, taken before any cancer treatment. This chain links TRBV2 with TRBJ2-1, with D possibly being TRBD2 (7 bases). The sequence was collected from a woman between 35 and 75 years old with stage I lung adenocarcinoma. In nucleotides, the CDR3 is TGTGCCAGCAGTGGGGCCAGAAGGGGGGGGAATGAGCAGTTCTTC. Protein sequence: CASSGARRGGNEQFF. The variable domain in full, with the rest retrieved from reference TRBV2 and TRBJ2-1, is EPEVTQTPSHQVTQMGQEVILRCVPISNHLYFYWYRQILGQKVEFLVSFYNNEISEKSEIFDDQFSVERPDGSNFTLKIRSTKLEDSAMYFCASSGARRGGNEQFFGPGTRLTVL.